Shown below are 28 T cell receptor beta chains from a single sample sequenced in a study of OX40 agonist ivuxolimab in advanced cancers. Repertoires were generated with immunoSEQ multiplex PCR, while TCRdb's copy carries only in-frame clones and drops some. This table holds some 150,000 clones, around nine tenths found once. Sequenced material: CD4+ or CD8+ T cells sorted from blood, taken in a trial of the OX40 agonist ivuxolimab. All receptors come from an adult with an advanced solid tumor such as melanoma, head and neck, liver or kidney cancer.

The chain uses TRBV11-2 and TRBJ1-1; D gene ambiguous. The V end was cut by 5 bases, the J end by 11 bases, with 15 bases between. There are 12 residues in the CDR3. The germline V gene encodes CDR1 SGHAT and CDR2 FQNNGV. In DNA, the CDR3 is TGTGCCAGCAGCCTTCGGAAAGGGCAGGCTTTCTTT. This translates into CASSLRKGQAFF.

The chain joins TRBV28 to TRBJ1-1; maybe TRBD1 (6 bases). Deletions cut 3 bases from V and 5 bases from J, with 19 bases between. The CDR3 is 16 residues long. Germline CDR1 is MDHEN and CDR2 is SYDVKM. The CDR3 nucleotides read TGTGCCAGCAGTTTTTCCGGGGGCGTATTGGGGACTGAAGCTTTCTTT. It encodes CASSFSGGVLGTEAFF. Full variable domain (remainder filled in from reference TRBV28 and TRBJ1-1): DVKVTQSSRYLVKRTGEKVFLECVQDMDHENMFWYRQDPGLGLRLIYFSYDVKMKEKGDIPEGYSVSREKKERFSLILESASTNQTSMYLCASSFSGGVLGTEAFFGQGTRLTVV.

The chain recombines TRBV6-4 with TRBJ1-1; tentatively, D is TRBD1 (6 bases). Germline CDR1 is MRHNA and CDR2 is SNTAGT. The CDR3 runs 16 residues. The V end was cut by 6 bases, the J end by 1 base, with 18 bases between. The CDR3 coding sequence is TGTGCCAGCAGGCGGGCAGGGGATAACGGGAACACTGAAGCTTTCTTT. Encoded protein: CASRRAGDNGNTEAFF.

This chain uses TRBV7-9 with TRBJ1-2, with a weak D call TRBD1 (6 bases). V dropped 5 bases and J dropped 0 bases, with 13 bases sitting between them. CDR1 is SEHNR and CDR2 is FQNEAQ in the germline V gene (reference sequence). This CDR3 has 15 amino acids. CDR3 protein: CASSLQGGPNYGYTF. The DNA of the CDR3 is TGTGCCAGCAGCCTCCAAGGGGGGCCTAACTATGGCTACACCTTC.

This clone came up a few times. The CDR3 DNA is TGTGCCAGTCAGCTGGCCCGATCCTACGAGCAGTACTTC. It specifies CASQLARSYEQYF. This sequence joins TRBV11-2 and TRBJ2-7, with D hard to call. The V gene lost 9 bases and the J gene lost 1 base, with 13 bases spanning the gap. CDR3 length equals 13 residues. Germline lookup yields CDR1 SGHAT and CDR2 FQNNGV.

V usage is TRBV28 and J usage is TRBJ2-5; tentatively, D is TRBD1 (6 bases). Germline V gene data show CDR1 as MDHEN and CDR2 as SYDVKM. This CDR3 contains 14 residues. Trimming cost V 2 bases and J 6 bases, with 13 bases left between them. The CDR3 here is CASSLEAGVKTQYF. As DNA, the CDR3 is TGTGCCAGCAGTTTAGAGGCAGGGGTTAAGACCCAGTACTTC.

The chain couples TRBV6-5 to TRBJ1-4; 8 bases agree with TRBD1. This CDR3 contains 15 residues. Germline-derived CDR1 and CDR2 are MNHEY and SVGAGI. Trimming at V came to 5 bases and at J to 5 bases, leaving 7 bases not matched to a gene. CDR3 DNA sequence: TGTGCCAGCAGTCGATCGGGACAGGCGAATGAAAAACTGTTTTTT. It encodes CASSRSGQANEKLFF.

V is TRBV15 and J is TRBJ1-4; tentative D call: TRBD1 (5 bases). Trimming removed 1 base from V and 11 bases from J, with 17 bases in between. This CDR3 comprises 15 residues. CDR1 is LNHNV, CDR2 YYDKDF, per germline (reference sequence). The CDR3 bases are TGTGCCACCAGCAGAGTTGAAAGGGGCGCTGCGAAACTGTTTTTT. It specifies CATSRVERGAAKLFF.

This clone was recorded once. This rearrangement joins TRBV27 to TRBJ1-2, with D unresolved. Trimming took off 0 bases at V and 1 base at J, with 12 bases between the two ends. The CDR3 covers 16 residues. CDR1 is MNHEY and CDR2 is SMNVEV in the germline V gene (reference sequence). The CDR3: CASSLSWVALNYGYTF. The CDR3 DNA reads as TGTGCCAGCAGTTTATCATGGGTAGCTCTTAACTATGGCTACACCTTC.

The chain links TRBV11-1 to TRBJ1-3, with a possible D match to TRBD1 (5 bases). With 2 bases removed from V and 9 bases from J, the gap between germline ends came to 14 bases. The CDR3 runs to 14 residues. The germline V gene encodes CDR1 SGHAT and CDR2 FQDESV (reference sequence). CDR3 DNA sequence: TGTGCCAGCAGCTTACTGACAGTGGCAGGCACCATATATTTT. Residues: CASSLLTVAGTIYF.

The rearrangement uses TRBV6-5 and TRBJ1-5; the match to TRBD1 covers 8 bases. Losses at the gene ends were 4 bases for V and 7 bases for J; bases not matched to a gene: 3. CDR1 and CDR2 (germline): MNHEY, SVGAGI. The CDR3 has 13 amino acids. In nucleotides, the CDR3 is TGTGCCAGCAGTTTTCACAGGGGGCAGCCCCAGCATTTT. Its translation is CASSFHRGQPQHF.

The chain has TRBV6-5 and TRBJ2-2; the D is unclear. With 2 bases removed from V and 0 bases from J, the gap between germline ends came to 10 bases. The CDR3 extends over 16 amino acids. Germline lookup yields CDR1 MNHEY and CDR2 SVGAGI. The CDR3 spells CASSYQAATNTGELFF. The DNA for the CDR3 is TGTGCCAGCAGTTACCAGGCAGCGACGAACACCGGGGAGCTGTTTTTT.

As DNA, the CDR3 is TGTGCCAGTAGTATAGCCAGACCTACGCGGAATTCACCCCTCCACTTT. Its protein is CASSIARPTRNSPLHF. This rearrangement joins TRBV19 to TRBJ1-6; D gene ambiguous. The CDR3 consists of 16 residues. Germline V CDR1 and CDR2: LNHDA, SQIVND (reference sequence). V lost 1 base and J lost 7, with 14 bases in between.

This clone showed up just a few times. The chain is built from TRBV27 and TRBJ2-3, with 9 bases fitting TRBD1. V lost 3 bases and J lost 7; bases outside the gene matches: 8. Per germline, CDR1 MNHEY and CDR2 SMNVEV (reference sequence). The CDR3 contains 15 residues. The CDR3 coding sequence is TGTGCCAGCAGTTTGATGGGACAGGGTATCAATACGCAGTATTTT. This codes for CASSLMGQGINTQYF.

This clone was counted a single time. The V call is TRBV7-8, the J call TRBJ1-4; possibly TRBD1 for D (5 bases). CDR1 is SGHVS, CDR2 FQNEAQ, per germline. The ends were cut back, 7 bases at V and 4 bases at J, with 10 bases in the middle. There are 13 residues in the CDR3. This chain's CDR3 is CASTQGYNEKLFF. The DNA for the CDR3 is TGTGCCAGCACCCAGGGATATAATGAAAAACTGTTTTTT. The variable domain in full, with the rest retrieved from reference TRBV7-8 and TRBJ1-4, is GAGVSQSPRYKVAKRGQDVALRCDPISGHVSLFWYQQALGQGPEFLTYFQNEAQLDKSGLPSDRFFAERPEGSVSTLKIQRTQQEDSAVYLCASTQGYNEKLFFGSGTQLSVL.

The chain has TRBV28 and TRBJ1-4, with 7 bases identical to TRBD1. The CDR3 totals 14 residues. The germline gives CDR1 MDHEN, CDR2 SYDVKM. The V segment lost 8 bases and the J segment 3 bases; nucleotides outside the gene matches: 6. CDR3 amino acids: CASGLRGANEKLFF. The CDR3 bases are TGTGCCAGCGGCCTCAGGGGGGCTAATGAAAAACTGTTTTTT.

This chain uses TRBV6-5 with TRBJ1-1, with 7 bases fitting TRBD1. Germline-derived CDR1 and CDR2 are MNHEY and SVGAGI. With V trimmed by 6 bases and J by 2 bases, 9 bases remained unmatched. The length of the CDR3 is 15 residues. The CDR3 sequence: CASSQQQGGNTEAFF. The CDR3 coding sequence is TGTGCCAGCAGCCAGCAGCAGGGGGGTAACACTGAAGCTTTCTTT.

The V and J genes are TRBV2 and TRBJ1-4; 8 bases map to TRBD1. The CDR3 sequence is 14 residues long. V lost 6 bases to trimming and J lost 5 bases; unmatched junction nucleotides: 5. Germline assignment: CDR1 SNHLY and CDR2 FYNNEI. As DNA, the CDR3 is TGTGCCAGCAGCCTCCGGGACAGGAATGAAAAACTGTTTTTT. Its translation is CASSLRDRNEKLFF.

The V call is TRBV2, the J call TRBJ2-4; 8 bases agree with TRBD1. The CDR3 loop spans 14 amino acids. CDR1 is SNHLY and CDR2 is FYNNEI in the germline V gene. The V segment lost 6 bases and the J segment 6 bases; nucleotides outside the gene matches: 7. For the CDR3, the DNA is TGTGCCAGCAGCTCAGACAGGGGAAGAAACATTCAGTACTTC. Translated: CASSSDRGRNIQYF.

This chain links TRBV7-3 with TRBJ2-1, with TRBD2 matching over 11 bases. Germline trimming cut 4 bases from V and 6 bases from J; bases unmatched to any gene: 8. The CDR3 has 16 amino acids. From germline, CDR1 is SGHTA and CDR2 FQGTGA. This chain's CDR3 is CASSYRLAGSINEQFF. CDR3 in DNA: TGTGCCAGCAGCTATCGACTAGCGGGATCTATCAATGAGCAGTTCTTC.

The rearrangement links TRBV7-9 to TRBJ1-2, with 8 bases lining up with TRBD1. CDR1 and CDR2 (germline): SEHNR, FQNEAQ (reference sequence). The CDR3 contains 17 residues. J was trimmed by 1 base and V by 5 bases; bases with no gene match: 12. CDR3 sequence (DNA): TGTGCCAGCAGCCAATCATCGACAGGGGCGCTTAACTATGGCTACACCTTC. As protein: CASSQSSTGALNYGYTF.

V is TRBV19 and J is TRBJ1-2, with 8 bases matching TRBD1. Per germline, CDR1 LNHDA and CDR2 SQIVND (reference sequence). CDR3 size: 14 residues. V trimming: 6 bases; J trimming: 5 bases; junction bases outside the gene matches: 8. The CDR3 protein is CASSKENRGYGYTF. The CDR3 region has the DNA TGTGCCAGTAGCAAAGAAAACAGGGGGTATGGCTACACCTTC.

In this sample, this clone turned up once. The V and J genes are TRBV6-5 and TRBJ1-3; 8 nucleotides match TRBD1. The CDR3 spans 16 residues. Trimming removed 4 bases from V and 0 bases from J; junction bases left unmatched: 5. Germline V CDR1 and CDR2: MNHEY, SVGAGI. The CDR3 region has the DNA TGTGCCAGCAGTTCCGGGACAGGACTCTCTGGAAACACCATATATTTT. Amino acids: CASSSGTGLSGNTIYF.

Only one count was recorded for this clone. The chain has TRBV7-9 and TRBJ2-3, with D unclear. The length of the CDR3 is 18 residues. Germline V gives CDR1 SEHNR, CDR2 FQNEAQ (reference sequence). Trimming cost V 3 bases and J 0 bases, with 19 bases left between them. The CDR3 region has the DNA TGTGCCAGCAGCTTTATTAGAAGTAGCCTTACTAGCACAGATACGCAGTATTTT. It is translated as CASSFIRSSLTSTDTQYF.

V usage is TRBV5-1 and J usage is TRBJ1-2, with D unresolved. Trimming pared 4 bases from V and 8 bases from J, leaving 21 bases between. Germline CDR1 and CDR2: SGHRS and YFSETQ. The length of the CDR3 is 15 residues. CDR3 amino acids: CASSPISSELWGYTF. The CDR3 DNA sequence: TGCGCCAGCAGCCCGATAAGTTCGGAACTGTGGGGCTACACCTTC.

The count of this clone is one. The rearrangement links TRBV27 to TRBJ1-2; no definite D call. CDR1 and CDR2 from the germline V gene are MNHEY and SMNVEV (reference sequence). This CDR3 spans 15 amino acids. Trimming removed 6 bases at V and 7 bases at J, with 21 bases between. This CDR3 is CASSPPGVGWGGYTF. The CDR3 DNA sequence: TGTGCCAGCAGCCCCCCTGGCGTTGGGTGGGGTGGCTACACCTTC.

The J gene is TRBJ1-6, the V gene TRBV27; 9 bases fit TRBD1. The germline V gene has CDR1 MNHEY and CDR2 SMNVEV (reference sequence). V lost 2 bases and J lost 11; bases outside the gene matches: 10. The CDR3 has 16 residues. CDR3 in DNA: TGTGCCAGCAGTTTAGGGACAGGGATGAGCCGCACACCCCTCCACTTT. Its translation: CASSLGTGMSRTPLHF.

This chain links TRBV4-1 with TRBJ2-1; 12 nucleotides align to TRBD2. V shed 1 base and J 5 bases; nucleotides not matched to a gene: 9. Germline values: CDR1 MGHRA, CDR2 YSYEKL. The CDR3 has 18 residues. In nucleotides, the CDR3 is TGCGCCAGCAGCCAAGCCAAAGGACTAGCGGGGTTGGACAATGAGCAGTTCTTC. Translation gives CASSQAKGLAGLDNEQFF.